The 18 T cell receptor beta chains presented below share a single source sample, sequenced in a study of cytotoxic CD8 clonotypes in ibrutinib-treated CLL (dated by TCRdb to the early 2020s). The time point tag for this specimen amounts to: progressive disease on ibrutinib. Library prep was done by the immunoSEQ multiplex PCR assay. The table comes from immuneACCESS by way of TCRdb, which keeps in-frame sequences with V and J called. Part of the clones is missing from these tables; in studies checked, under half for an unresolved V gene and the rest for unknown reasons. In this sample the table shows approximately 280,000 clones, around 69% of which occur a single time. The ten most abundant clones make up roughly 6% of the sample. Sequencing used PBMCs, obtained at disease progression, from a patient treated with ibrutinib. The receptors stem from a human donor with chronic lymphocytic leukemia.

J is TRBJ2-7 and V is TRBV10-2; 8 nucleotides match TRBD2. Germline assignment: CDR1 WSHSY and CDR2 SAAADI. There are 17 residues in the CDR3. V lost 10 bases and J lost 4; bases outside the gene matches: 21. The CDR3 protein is CATSAAGPGLGLYEQYF. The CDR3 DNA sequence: TGCGCCACCTCAGCGGCGGGGCCGGGACTAGGGTTATACGAGCAGTACTTC.

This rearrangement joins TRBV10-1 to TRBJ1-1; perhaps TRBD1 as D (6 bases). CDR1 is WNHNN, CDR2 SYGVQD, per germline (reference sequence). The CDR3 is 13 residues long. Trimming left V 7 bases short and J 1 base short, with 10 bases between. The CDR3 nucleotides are TGCGCCAGCAAGGCAGGGGAGAACACTGAAGCTTTCTTT. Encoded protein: CASKAGENTEAFF.

In DNA form, the CDR3 reads TGCGCCAGCAGCCCGCTCCGAGGGGGAGCTAGCACAGATACGCAGTATTTT. Translated, it gives CASSPLRGGASTDTQYF. The V and J genes are TRBV5-1 and TRBJ2-3; the D gene is possibly TRBD1 (6 bases). The CDR3 extends over 17 amino acids. V lost 4 bases to trimming and J lost 0 bases, with 18 bases between them. Looked up from germline, CDR1 is SGHRS and CDR2 is YFSETQ.

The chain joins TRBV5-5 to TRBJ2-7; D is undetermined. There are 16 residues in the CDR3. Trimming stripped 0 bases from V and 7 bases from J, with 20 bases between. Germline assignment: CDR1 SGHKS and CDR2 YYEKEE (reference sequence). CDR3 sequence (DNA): TGTGCCAGCAGCTTGGGCGCGACACAATCCCTCGGAGAGCAGTACTTC. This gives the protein CASSLGATQSLGEQYF.

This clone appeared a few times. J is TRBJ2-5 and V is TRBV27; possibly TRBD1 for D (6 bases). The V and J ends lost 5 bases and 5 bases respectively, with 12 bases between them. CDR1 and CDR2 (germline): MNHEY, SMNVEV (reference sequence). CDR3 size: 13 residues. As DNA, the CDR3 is TGTGCCAGCAGTACTCAGGGGTCGGAGACCCAGTACTTC. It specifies CASSTQGSETQYF.

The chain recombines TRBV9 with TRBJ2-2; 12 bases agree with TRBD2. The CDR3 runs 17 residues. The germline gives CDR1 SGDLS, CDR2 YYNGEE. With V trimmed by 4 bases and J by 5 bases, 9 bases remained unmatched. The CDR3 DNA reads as TGTGCCAGCAGCCGCGGACTAGCGGGGAGGGGGACCGGGGAGCTGTTTTTT. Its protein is CASSRGLAGRGTGELFF.

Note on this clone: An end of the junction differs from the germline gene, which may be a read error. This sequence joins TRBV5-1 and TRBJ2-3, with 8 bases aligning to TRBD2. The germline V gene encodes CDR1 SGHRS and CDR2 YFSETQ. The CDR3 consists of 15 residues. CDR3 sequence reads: CASTVELGRAETQYF. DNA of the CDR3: TGCGCCAGCACCGTAGAGCTCGGGAGGGCAGAAACGCAGTATTTT.

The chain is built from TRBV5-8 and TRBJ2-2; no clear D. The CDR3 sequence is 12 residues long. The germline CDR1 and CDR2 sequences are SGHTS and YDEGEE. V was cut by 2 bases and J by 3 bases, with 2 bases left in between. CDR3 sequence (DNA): TGTGCCAGCAGCTTTTACACCGGGGAGCTGTTTTTT. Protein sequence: CASSFYTGELFF. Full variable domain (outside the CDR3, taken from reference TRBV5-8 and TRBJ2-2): EAGVTQSPTHLIKTRGQQATLRCSPISGHTSVYWYQQALGLGLQFLLWYDEGEERNRGNFPPRFSGRQFPNYSSELNVNALELEDSALYLCASSFYTGELFFGEGSRLTVL.

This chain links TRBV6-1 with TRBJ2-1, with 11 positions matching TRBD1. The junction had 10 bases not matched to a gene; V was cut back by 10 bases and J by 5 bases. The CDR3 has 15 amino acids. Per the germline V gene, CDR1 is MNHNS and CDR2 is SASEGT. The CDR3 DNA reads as TGTGCCATATGGACAGGGGGCTTCGAAAACAATGAGCAGTTCTTC. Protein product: CAIWTGGFENNEQFF.

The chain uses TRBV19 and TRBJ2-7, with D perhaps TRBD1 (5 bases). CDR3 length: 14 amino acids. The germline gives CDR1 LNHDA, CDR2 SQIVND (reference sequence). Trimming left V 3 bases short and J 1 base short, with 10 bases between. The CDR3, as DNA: TGTGCCAGTAGTATTGGGGCAGGTTCCTACGAGCAGTACTTC. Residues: CASSIGAGSYEQYF.

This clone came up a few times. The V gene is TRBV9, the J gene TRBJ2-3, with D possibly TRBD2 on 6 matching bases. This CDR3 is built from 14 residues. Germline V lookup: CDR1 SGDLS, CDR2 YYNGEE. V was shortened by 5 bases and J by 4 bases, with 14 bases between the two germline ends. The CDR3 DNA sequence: TGTGCCAGCAGTGACCGGGAGCGGCCAGATACGCAGTATTTT. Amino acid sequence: CASSDRERPDTQYF.

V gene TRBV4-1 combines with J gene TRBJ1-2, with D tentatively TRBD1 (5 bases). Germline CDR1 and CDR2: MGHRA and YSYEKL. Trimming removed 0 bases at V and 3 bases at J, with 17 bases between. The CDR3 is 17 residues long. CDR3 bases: TGCGCCAGCAGCCAAGATATCGTGGGCAGGGTGTACTATGGCTACACCTTC. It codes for CASSQDIVGRVYYGYTF.

As DNA, the CDR3 is TGTGCCAGCAGCCCACCTGGGAGGGCCCCCGAGCAGTACTTC. Protein: CASSPPGRAPEQYF. This chain uses TRBV7-6 with TRBJ2-7; 7 positions match TRBD2. The germline gives CDR1 SGHVS, CDR2 FNYEAQ. The CDR3 is 14 residues long. The J segment lost 6 bases and the V segment lost 5 bases, leaving 10 bases of the junction unmatched.

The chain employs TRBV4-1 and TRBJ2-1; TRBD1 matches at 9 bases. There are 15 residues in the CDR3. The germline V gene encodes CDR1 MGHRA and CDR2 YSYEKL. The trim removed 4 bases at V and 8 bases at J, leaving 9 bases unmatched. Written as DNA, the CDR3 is TGCGCCAGCAGCCGGTGGGACAGGGACGCCGATGAGCAGTTCTTC. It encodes CASSRWDRDADEQFF.

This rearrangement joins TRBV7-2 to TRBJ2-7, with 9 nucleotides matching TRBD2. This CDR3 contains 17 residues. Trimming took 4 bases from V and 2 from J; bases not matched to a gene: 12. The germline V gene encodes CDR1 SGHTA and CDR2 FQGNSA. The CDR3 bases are TGTGCCAGCAGCTCCCACTTTGGCGGCGGGAGGGCCTACGAGCAGTACTTC. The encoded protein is CASSSHFGGGRAYEQYF.

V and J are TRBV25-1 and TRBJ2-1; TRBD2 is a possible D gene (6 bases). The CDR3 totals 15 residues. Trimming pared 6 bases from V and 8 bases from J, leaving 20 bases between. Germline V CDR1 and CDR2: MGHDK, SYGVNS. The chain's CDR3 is CASSPGGKISHEQFF. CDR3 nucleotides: TGTGCCAGCAGCCCTGGCGGGAAGATCTCCCATGAGCAGTTCTTC.

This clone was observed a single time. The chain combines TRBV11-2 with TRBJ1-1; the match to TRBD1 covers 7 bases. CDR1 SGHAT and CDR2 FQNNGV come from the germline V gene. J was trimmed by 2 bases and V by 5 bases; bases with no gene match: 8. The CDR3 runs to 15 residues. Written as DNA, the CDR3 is TGTGCCAGCAGCCCGTGGACAGGATCAAACACTGAAGCTTTCTTT. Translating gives CASSPWTGSNTEAFF.

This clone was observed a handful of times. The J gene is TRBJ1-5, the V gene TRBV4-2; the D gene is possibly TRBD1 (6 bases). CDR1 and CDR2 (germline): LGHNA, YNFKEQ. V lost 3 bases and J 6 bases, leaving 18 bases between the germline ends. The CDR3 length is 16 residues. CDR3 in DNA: TGTGCCAGCAGCCAGTCATATAAGACAGGAGGTCAGCCCCAGCATTTT. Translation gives CASSQSYKTGGQPQHF.